This TCR beta chain was documented in a study of blood T cell repertoires in COVID-19. Study at large: Some COVID-19 samples were acute and others convalescent; all came from the United States, Italy and Spain. In each case, the material was cDNA or gDNA derived from T cells, B-cell-depleted T cells, or PBMCs.

Per germline, CDR1 GTSNPN and CDR2 SVGIG (reference sequence). This CDR3 is built from 11 residues. V lost 8 bases, J lost 6 bases, and 10 bases lay in between. In the original workflow: Using reference gene primer amplification, nucleated cell counts were estimated. TCRdb keeps only in-frame clones here, not all; method: immunoSEQ multiplex PCR. The V and J calls and clone size come from that table; D and trimming were worked out from the DNA. Here the sample spans about 330,000 clones, approximately 90% being singletons. This clonotype was sampled from a woman aged 45-59 years with active or convalescent COVID-19. Sequenced sample: peripheral blood. The chain combines TRBV30 with TRBJ2-2; a possible D gene is TRBD2 (6 bases). This chain's CDR3 is CAGGRPGELFF. CDR3 DNA: TGTGCCGGAGGGAGACCCGGGGAGCTGTTTTTT.